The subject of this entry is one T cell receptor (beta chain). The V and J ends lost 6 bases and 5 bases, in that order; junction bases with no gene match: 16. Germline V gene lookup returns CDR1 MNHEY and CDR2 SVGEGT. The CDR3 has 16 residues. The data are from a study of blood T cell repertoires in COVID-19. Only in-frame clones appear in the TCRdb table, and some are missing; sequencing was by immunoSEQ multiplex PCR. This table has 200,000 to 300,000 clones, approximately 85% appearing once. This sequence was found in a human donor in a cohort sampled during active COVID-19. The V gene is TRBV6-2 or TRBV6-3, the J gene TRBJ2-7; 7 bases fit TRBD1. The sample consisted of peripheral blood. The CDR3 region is CASSPRQGSGIHEQYF. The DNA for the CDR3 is TGTGCCAGCAGCCCTAGACAGGGATCAGGGATCCACGAGCAGTACTTC.